Below are 22 T cell receptor beta chains sequenced from a single sample in a study of cytomegalovirus exposure and HLA in healthy donors. This PCR relied on a set of 60 Vbeta primers and 13 Jbeta primers. TCRdb keeps only in-frame clones here, not all; method: immunoSEQ multiplex PCR. Across tens of thousands of clones, the top ten clones capture roughly 4% of the sample. The sample comprised PBMCs. Receptors were obtained from a male donor in good health and CMV-seronegative.

The rearrangement uses TRBV10-2 and TRBJ2-7; D is perhaps TRBD1 (6 bases). CDR1 is WSHSY and CDR2 is SAAADI in the germline V gene. V lost 5 bases and J 1 base, leaving 9 bases between the germline ends. The CDR3 sequence is 13 residues long. The CDR3 DNA reads as TGCGCCAGCAGTAAACAGGGTTCCTACGAGCAGTACTTC. This translates into CASSKQGSYEQYF.

V usage is TRBV5-1 and J usage is TRBJ2-2; 13 positions match TRBD2. The CDR3 loop spans 16 amino acids. J lost 6 bases, V lost 4 bases, and 6 bases had no gene match. Germline values: CDR1 SGHRS, CDR2 YFSETQ. As DNA, the CDR3 is TGCGCCAGCAGCCCGTGGACTAGCGGGAGCGCCGGGGAGCTGTTTTTT. This translates into CASSPWTSGSAGELFF.

The V call is TRBV27, the J call TRBJ1-2; the D is unclear. The length of the CDR3 is 13 residues. CDR1 is MNHEY, CDR2 SMNVEV, per germline (reference sequence). The V and J ends lost 6 bases and 8 bases respectively, with 16 bases between them. This chain's CDR3 is CASRRGLSGGYTF. As DNA, the CDR3 is TGTGCCAGCAGGAGAGGACTCTCGGGAGGCTACACCTTC.

V and J are TRBV6-9 and TRBJ1-1, with D perhaps matching TRBD1 (5 bases). Trimming pared 2 bases from V and 5 bases from J, leaving 12 bases between. The CDR3 contains 14 residues. The V gene's germline CDR1 is MNHGY and CDR2 SVAAGI. In nucleotides, the CDR3 is TGTGCCAGCAGTTATGATGAACGGGGGACTGAAGCTTTCTTT. Its translation is CASSYDERGTEAFF.

V usage is TRBV12-5 and J usage is TRBJ1-5; D possibly corresponds to TRBD1 (6 bases). The germline gives CDR1 LGHNT, CDR2 FRNRAP. This CDR3 is 13 amino acids long. V dropped 8 bases and J dropped 5 bases, with 13 bases sitting between them. The CDR3 here is CASSDRLDQPQHF. CDR3 DNA sequence: TGTGCTAGTTCCGACAGGCTGGATCAGCCCCAGCATTTT.

The gene calls are TRBV5-1 and TRBJ2-7; TRBD2 might be the D (5 bases). Germline assignment: CDR1 SGHRS and CDR2 YFSETQ. V lost 0 bases, J lost 2 bases, and 9 bases lay in between. CDR3 length: 14 residues. The CDR3 coding sequence is TGCGCCAGCAGCTTGGAGGTCGGGACCTACGAGCAGTACTTC. Protein: CASSLEVGTYEQYF.

This chain uses TRBV6-1 with TRBJ2-1; 10 bases agree with TRBD2. The CDR3 consists of 15 residues. V shed 5 bases, J shed 5 bases, and the junction held 6 bases outside the gene matches. Germline CDR1 reads MNHNS; CDR2 reads SASEGT. The CDR3 is CASSTGLAPNNEQFF. The DNA of the CDR3 is TGTGCCAGCAGTACGGGACTAGCGCCAAACAATGAGCAGTTCTTC.

Remarks on this clone: Other DNA sequences in this specimen translate into the identical CDR3. The chain carries TRBV4-1 and TRBJ1-1; no clear D gene. There are 12 residues in the CDR3. The V gene's germline CDR1 is MGHRA and CDR2 YSYEKL. V lost 1 base to trimming and J lost 8 bases, with 8 bases between them. CDR3 residues: CASSQGASEAFF. CDR3 nucleotides: TGCGCCAGCAGCCAAGGGGCGAGCGAAGCTTTCTTT.

The chain is built from TRBV19 and TRBJ2-3; 9 bases are a match to TRBD1. V shed 7 bases and J 3 bases; nucleotides not matched to a gene: 2. This CDR3 is 13 amino acids long. CDR1 LNHDA and CDR2 SQIVND come from the germline V gene (reference sequence). The CDR3 bases are TGTGCCAGTAAGACAGGGGGAACAGATACGCAGTATTTT. This sequence encodes CASKTGGTDTQYF.

The chain has TRBV29-1 and TRBJ2-3, with D maybe TRBD1 (6 bases). Germline CDR1 reads SQVTM; CDR2 reads ANQGSEA. The V gene lost 7 bases and the J gene lost 2 bases, with 19 bases spanning the gap. The CDR3 spans 15 residues. CDR3 region: CSADRTGYFTDTQYF. The CDR3 DNA reads TGCAGCGCCGACCGTACAGGGTACTTCACAGATACGCAGTATTTT.

The CDR3 nucleotides read TGTGCCGGGCGTAGGACTAGCGGGACGATAGATACGCAGTATTTT. Its protein is CAGRRTSGTIDTQYF. The V call is TRBV30, the J call TRBJ2-3; 12 bases match TRBD2. With 8 bases clipped from V and 5 bases from J, the junction kept 11 bases outside the gene matches. The CDR3 is made up of 15 amino acids. Germline values: CDR1 GTSNPN, CDR2 SVGIG (reference sequence).

The chain recombines TRBV7-2 with TRBJ1-1; no definite D call. Germline lookup yields CDR1 SGHTA and CDR2 FQGNSA. The CDR3 is 15 amino acids. V lost 3 bases and J 8 bases, leaving 19 bases between the germline ends. CDR3 amino acids: CASSFSGRETKEAFF. CDR3 sequence (DNA): TGTGCCAGCAGCTTTAGCGGTAGGGAGACGAAAGAAGCTTTCTTT. Full variable domain (remainder filled in from reference TRBV7-2 and TRBJ1-1): GAGVSQSPSNKVTEKGKDVELRCDPISGHTALYWYRQSLGQGLEFLIYFQGNSAPDKSGLPSDRFSAERTGGSVSTLTIQRTQQEDSAVYLCASSFSGRETKEAFFGQGTRLTVV.

This chain links TRBV19 with TRBJ2-5, with D perhaps TRBD2 (5 bases). This CDR3 contains 15 residues. Between the trimmed V and J ends, which lost 6 bases and 2 bases, there was a span of 16 bases. Looked up from germline, CDR1 is LNHDA and CDR2 is SQIVND (reference sequence). In DNA, the CDR3 is TGTGCCAGTAGGAACCGGGATTATAAACAAGAGACCCAGTACTTC. Translation: CASRNRDYKQETQYF.

The rearrangement uses TRBV5-5 and TRBJ1-1; D is undetermined. This CDR3 comprises 14 residues. CDR1 and CDR2 (germline): SGHKS, YYEKEE (reference sequence). Trimming cost V 1 base and J 1 base, with 8 bases left between them. Here the CDR3 DNA reads TGTGCCAGCAGCTTGTCTGTGGCGAACACTGAAGCTTTCTTT. It is translated as CASSLSVANTEAFF.

This chain links TRBV4-3 with TRBJ2-7; D gene uncertain. CDR3 length: 13 residues. Germline V gives CDR1 LGHNA, CDR2 YSLEER. V was cut by 1 base and J by 4 bases, with 8 bases left in between. The CDR3 DNA is TGCGCCAGCAGCCAAGGCCGTGCGTACGAGCAGTACTTC. As protein: CASSQGRAYEQYF.

As for this clone: One end of the junction does not line up with germline, which may come from a read error. The CDR3 coding sequence is TGTGCCAGAAGCTTAACTGGTACGCAGTATTTT. Translating it yields CARSLTGTQYF. This chain uses TRBV7-2 with TRBJ2-3; D not resolved. Per the germline V gene, CDR1 is SGHTA and CDR2 is FQGNSA. CDR3 size: 11 residues.

As DNA, the CDR3 is TGCGCCAGCAGCAACAGGGTTTCTCGGATGGCTTTCTTT. Protein sequence: CASSNRVSRMAFF. This chain uses TRBV5-1 with TRBJ1-1, with a weak D call TRBD1 (6 bases). There are 13 residues in the CDR3. Germline V lookup: CDR1 SGHRS, CDR2 YFSETQ. The V end lost 4 bases, the J end lost 11 bases, and 18 bases lay between the germline ends.

This chain's CDR3 is CASSPGGVSGANVLTF. The CDR3 DNA is TGTGCCAGCAGCCCCGGGGGGGTCTCTGGGGCCAACGTCCTGACTTTC. This sequence joins TRBV5-4 and TRBJ2-6, with TRBD2 matching over 8 bases. After removal of 4 bases from V and 0 bases from J, the junction contained 3 bases not matched to a gene. The length of the CDR3 is 16 residues. CDR1 and CDR2 (germline): SGHNT, YYREEE (reference sequence).

This chain uses TRBV4-2 with TRBJ1-2, with 8 positions matching TRBD1. The length of the CDR3 is 14 residues. Germline-derived CDR1 and CDR2 are LGHNA and YNFKEQ. Germline trimming cut 4 bases from V and 4 bases from J; bases unmatched to any gene: 5. In DNA, the CDR3 is TGTGCCAGCAGCCTACCGGGACAGGTCTATGGCTACACCTTC. Translated: CASSLPGQVYGYTF.

The rearrangement joins TRBV11-2 to TRBJ2-7; 12 bases are shared with TRBD2. This CDR3 is built from 16 residues. The germline V gene encodes CDR1 SGHAT and CDR2 FQNNGV. V was pared by 4 bases and J by 0 bases, with 4 bases of the junction left unmatched. For the CDR3, the DNA is TGTGCCAGCAGCTCCCGACTAGCGGGGGACTCCTACGAGCAGTACTTC. This codes for CASSSRLAGDSYEQYF.

The V and J genes are TRBV9 and TRBJ1-4, with D tentatively TRBD1 (6 bases). The CDR3 length is 18 residues. Germline values: CDR1 SGDLS, CDR2 YYNGEE. V was trimmed by 4 bases and J by 0 bases, leaving 19 bases between them. CDR3 loop: CASSHNVLDRTTNEKLFF. The CDR3 nucleotides read TGTGCCAGCAGCCACAACGTTTTAGACAGGACAACTAATGAAAAACTGTTTTTT.

The chain links TRBV27 to TRBJ2-1; the match to TRBD2 covers 8 bases. The J segment lost 4 bases and the V segment lost 5 bases, leaving 10 bases of the junction unmatched. Germline assignment: CDR1 MNHEY and CDR2 SMNVEV (reference sequence). The length of the CDR3 is 16 residues. The CDR3 loop is CASSAGTSIYYNEQFF. As DNA, the CDR3 is TGTGCCAGCAGTGCCGGGACTAGTATTTATTACAATGAGCAGTTCTTC.